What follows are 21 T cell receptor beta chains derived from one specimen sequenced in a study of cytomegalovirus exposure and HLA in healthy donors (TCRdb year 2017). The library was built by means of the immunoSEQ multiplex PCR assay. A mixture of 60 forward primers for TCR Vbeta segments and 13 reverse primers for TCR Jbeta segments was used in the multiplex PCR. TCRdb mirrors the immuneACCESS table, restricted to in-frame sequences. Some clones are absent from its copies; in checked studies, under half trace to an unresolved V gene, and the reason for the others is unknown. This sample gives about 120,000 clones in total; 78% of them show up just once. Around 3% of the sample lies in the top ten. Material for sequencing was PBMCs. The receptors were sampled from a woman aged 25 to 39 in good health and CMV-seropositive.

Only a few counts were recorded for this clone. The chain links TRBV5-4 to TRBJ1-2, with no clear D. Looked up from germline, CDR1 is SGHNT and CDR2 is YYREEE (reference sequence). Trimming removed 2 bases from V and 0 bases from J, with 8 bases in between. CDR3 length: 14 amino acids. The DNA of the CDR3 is TGTGCCAGCAGCTTCCCGGGGACTAACTATGGCTACACCTTC. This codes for CASSFPGTNYGYTF.

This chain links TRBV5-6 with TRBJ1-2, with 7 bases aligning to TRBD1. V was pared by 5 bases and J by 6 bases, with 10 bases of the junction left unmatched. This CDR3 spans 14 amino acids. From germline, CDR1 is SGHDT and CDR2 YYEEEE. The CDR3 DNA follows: TGTGCCAGCAGGACGCTCGACAGGGCGGATGGCTACACCTTC. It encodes CASRTLDRADGYTF.

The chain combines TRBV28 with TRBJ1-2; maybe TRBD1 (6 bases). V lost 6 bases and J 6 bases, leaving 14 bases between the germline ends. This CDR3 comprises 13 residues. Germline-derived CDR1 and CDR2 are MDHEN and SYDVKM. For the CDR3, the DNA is TGTGCCAGCAGGGGGTGGGCAGGGGATGGCTACACCTTC. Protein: CASRGWAGDGYTF.

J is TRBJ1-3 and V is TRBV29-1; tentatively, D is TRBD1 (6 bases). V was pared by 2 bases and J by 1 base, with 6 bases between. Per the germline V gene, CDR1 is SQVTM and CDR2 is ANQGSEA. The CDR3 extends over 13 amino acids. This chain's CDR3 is CSVETGSGNTIYF. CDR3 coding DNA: TGCAGCGTTGAAACAGGGTCTGGAAACACCATATATTTT.

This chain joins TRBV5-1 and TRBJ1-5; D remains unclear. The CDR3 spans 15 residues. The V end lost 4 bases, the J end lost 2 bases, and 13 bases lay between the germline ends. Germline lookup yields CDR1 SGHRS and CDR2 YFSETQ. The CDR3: CASSPESGRNQPQHF. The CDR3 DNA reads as TGCGCCAGCAGCCCCGAATCTGGGCGCAATCAGCCCCAGCATTTT. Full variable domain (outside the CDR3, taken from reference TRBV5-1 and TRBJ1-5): KAGVTQTPRYLIKTRGQQVTLSCSPISGHRSVSWYQQTPGQGLQFLFEYFSETQRNKGNFPGRFSGRQFSNSRSEMNVSTLELGDSALYLCASSPESGRNQPQHFGDGTRLSIL.

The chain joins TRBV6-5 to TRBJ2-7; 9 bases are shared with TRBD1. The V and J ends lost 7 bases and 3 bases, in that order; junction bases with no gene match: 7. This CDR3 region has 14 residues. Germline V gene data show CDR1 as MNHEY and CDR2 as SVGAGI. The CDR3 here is CASMHRGQRYEQYF. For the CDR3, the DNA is TGTGCCAGCATGCACAGGGGGCAACGCTACGAGCAGTACTTC.

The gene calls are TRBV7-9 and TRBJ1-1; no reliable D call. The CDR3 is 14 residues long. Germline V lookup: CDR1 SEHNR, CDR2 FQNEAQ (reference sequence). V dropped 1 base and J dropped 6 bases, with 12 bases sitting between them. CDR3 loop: CASSLGGFSAEAFF. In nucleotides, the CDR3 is TGTGCCAGCAGCTTAGGAGGGTTCAGTGCTGAAGCTTTCTTT.

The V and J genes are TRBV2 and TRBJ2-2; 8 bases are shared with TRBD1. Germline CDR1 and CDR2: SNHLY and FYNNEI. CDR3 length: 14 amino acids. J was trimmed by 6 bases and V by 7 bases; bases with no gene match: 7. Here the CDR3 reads CASTADRAAGELFF. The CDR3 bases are TGTGCCAGCACCGCGGACAGGGCGGCCGGGGAGCTGTTTTTT. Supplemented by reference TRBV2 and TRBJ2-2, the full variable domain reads EPEVTQTPSHQVTQMGQEVILRCVPISNHLYFYWYRQILGQKVEFLVSFYNNEISEKSEIFDDQFSVERPDGSNFTLKIRSTKLEDSAMYFCASTADRAAGELFFGEGSRLTVL.

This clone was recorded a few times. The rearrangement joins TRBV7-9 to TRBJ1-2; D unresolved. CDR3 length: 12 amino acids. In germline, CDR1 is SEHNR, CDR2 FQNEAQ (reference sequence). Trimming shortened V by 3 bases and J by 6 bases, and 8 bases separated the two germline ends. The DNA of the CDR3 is TGTGCCAGCAGCTTTAATGTAAATGGCTACACCTTC. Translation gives CASSFNVNGYTF. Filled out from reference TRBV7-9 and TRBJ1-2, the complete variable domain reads DTGVSQNPRHKITKRGQNVTFRCDPISEHNRLYWYRQTLGQGPEFLTYFQNEAQLEKSRLLSDRFSAERPKGSFSTLEIQRTEQGDSAMYLCASSFNVNGYTFGSGTRLTVV.

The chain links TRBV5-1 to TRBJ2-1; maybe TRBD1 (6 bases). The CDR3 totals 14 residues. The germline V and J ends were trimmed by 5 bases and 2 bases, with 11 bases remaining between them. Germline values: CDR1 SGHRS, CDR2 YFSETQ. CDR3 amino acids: CASSTQGAYNEQFF. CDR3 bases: TGCGCCAGCAGTACACAGGGAGCCTACAATGAGCAGTTCTTC. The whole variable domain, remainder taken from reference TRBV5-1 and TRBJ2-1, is KAGVTQTPRYLIKTRGQQVTLSCSPISGHRSVSWYQQTPGQGLQFLFEYFSETQRNKGNFPGRFSGRQFSNSRSEMNVSTLELGDSALYLCASSTQGAYNEQFFGPGTRLTVL.

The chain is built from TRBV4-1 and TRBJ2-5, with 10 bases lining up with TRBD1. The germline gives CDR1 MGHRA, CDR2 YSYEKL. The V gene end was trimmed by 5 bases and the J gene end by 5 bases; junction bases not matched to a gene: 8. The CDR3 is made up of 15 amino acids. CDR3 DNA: TGCGCCAGCAGCTCCGGACAGGGGGACCGCGAGACCCAGTACTTC. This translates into CASSSGQGDRETQYF.

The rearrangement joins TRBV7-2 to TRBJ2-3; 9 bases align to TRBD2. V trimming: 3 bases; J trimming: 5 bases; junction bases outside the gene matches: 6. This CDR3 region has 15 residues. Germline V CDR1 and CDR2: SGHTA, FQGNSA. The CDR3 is CASSFAGGRGDTQYF. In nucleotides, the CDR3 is TGTGCCAGCAGCTTCGCGGGGGGGCGTGGAGATACGCAGTATTTT.

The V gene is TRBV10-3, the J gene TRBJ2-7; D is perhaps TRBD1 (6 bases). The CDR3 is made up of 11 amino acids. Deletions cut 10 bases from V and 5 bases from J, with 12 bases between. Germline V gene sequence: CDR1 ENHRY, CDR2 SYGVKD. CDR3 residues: CATARTDEQYF. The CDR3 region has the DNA TGTGCCACAGCAAGGACAGACGAGCAGTACTTC.

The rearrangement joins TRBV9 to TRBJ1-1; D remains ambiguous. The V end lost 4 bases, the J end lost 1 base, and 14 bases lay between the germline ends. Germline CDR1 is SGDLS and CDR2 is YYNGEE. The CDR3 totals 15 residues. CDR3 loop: CASSSREKRNTEAFF. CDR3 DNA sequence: TGTGCCAGCAGCTCCCGGGAGAAGAGGAACACTGAAGCTTTCTTT.

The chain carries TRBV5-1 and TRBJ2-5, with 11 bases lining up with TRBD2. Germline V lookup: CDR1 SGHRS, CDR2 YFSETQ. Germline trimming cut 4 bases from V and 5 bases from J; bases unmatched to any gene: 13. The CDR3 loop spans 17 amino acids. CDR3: CASSPQLAGVGHETQYF. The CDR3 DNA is TGCGCCAGCAGCCCCCAACTAGCGGGGGTGGGTCATGAGACCCAGTACTTC.

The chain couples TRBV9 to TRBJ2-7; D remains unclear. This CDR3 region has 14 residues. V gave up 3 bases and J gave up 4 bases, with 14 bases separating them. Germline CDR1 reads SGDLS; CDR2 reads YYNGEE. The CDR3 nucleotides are TGTGCCAGCAGCGCAGTAGCTTCCGGGTACGAGCAGTACTTC. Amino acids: CASSAVASGYEQYF.

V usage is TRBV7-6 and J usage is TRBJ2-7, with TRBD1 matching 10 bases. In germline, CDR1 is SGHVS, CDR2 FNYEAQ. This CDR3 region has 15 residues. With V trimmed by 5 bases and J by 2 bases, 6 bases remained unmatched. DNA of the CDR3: TGTGCCAGCAGCATCGGACAGGGGGTAGCCTACGAGCAGTACTTC. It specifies CASSIGQGVAYEQYF.

CDR3 protein: CASSGAGGVLTDTQYF. The CDR3 DNA follows: TGTGCCAGCAGCGGGGCGGGGGGGGTCCTCACAGATACGCAGTATTTT. The chain carries TRBV7-6 and TRBJ2-3, with 9 bases that match TRBD2. Germline V gene data show CDR1 as SGHVS and CDR2 as FNYEAQ. The CDR3 sequence is 16 residues long. J gave up 2 bases and V 5 bases, and 8 bases lay outside the gene matches.

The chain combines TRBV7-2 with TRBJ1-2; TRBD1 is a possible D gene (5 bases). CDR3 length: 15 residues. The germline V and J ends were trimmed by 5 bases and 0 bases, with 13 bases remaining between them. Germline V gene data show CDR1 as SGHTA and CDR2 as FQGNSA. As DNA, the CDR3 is TGTGCCAGCAGCCCCCCTCAGGGAACTAACTATGGCTACACCTTC. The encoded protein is CASSPPQGTNYGYTF.

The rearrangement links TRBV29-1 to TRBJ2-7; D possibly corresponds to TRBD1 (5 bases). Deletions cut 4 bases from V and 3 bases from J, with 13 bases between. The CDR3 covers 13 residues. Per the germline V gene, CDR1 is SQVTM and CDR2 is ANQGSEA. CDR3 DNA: TGCAGCGTTGGGGTCGGCAGGGTCTACGAGCAGTACTTC. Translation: CSVGVGRVYEQYF.

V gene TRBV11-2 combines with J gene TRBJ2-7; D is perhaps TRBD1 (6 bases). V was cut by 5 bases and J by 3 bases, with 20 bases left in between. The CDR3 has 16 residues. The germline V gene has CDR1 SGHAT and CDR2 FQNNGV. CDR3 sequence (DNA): TGTGCCAGCAGCACCCTACCCAGGGGAAGGCTCTACGAGCAGTACTTC. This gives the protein CASSTLPRGRLYEQYF.